Following are 32 T cell receptor beta chains from one sample sequenced in a study of T cells in Graves' hyperthyroidism and ophthalmopathy. Amplified regions were TCR beta CDR3 sequences from RNA transcripts. The HTBI set primed first-round TCR CDR3 RT-PCR. TCRdb re-called the multiplex PCR reads through MiXCR, storing one row per CDR3 protein. The sample records hundreds of thousands of distinct CDR3 sequences, about 15% being singletons. The sequenced material came from blood. The receptors originated from a woman under 40 with Graves' hyperthyroidism that later progressed to Graves' ophthalmopathy.

This clonotype has ten or more counts. The genes are TRBV28 and TRBJ1-1; 12 bases are a match to TRBD1. The CDR3 extends over 15 amino acids. With 2 bases clipped from V and 4 bases from J, the junction kept 2 bases outside the gene matches. Per germline, CDR1 MDHEN and CDR2 SYDVKM. The CDR3 here is CASSLAGQGATEAFF. In nucleotides, the CDR3 is TGTGCCAGCAGTTTAGCGGGACAGGGGGCCACTGAAGCTTTCTTT.

This clonotype showed up many times. The chain links TRBV30 to TRBJ1-2; tentatively, D is TRBD1 (5 bases). The CDR3 length is 15 residues. Germline V gene lookup returns CDR1 GTSNPN and CDR2 SVGIG (reference sequence). The V and J ends lost 0 bases and 6 bases respectively, with 17 bases between them. DNA of the CDR3: TGTGCCTGGAGTGTAAATCATCGGGGGTCGGATGGCTACACCTTC. It codes for CAWSVNHRGSDGYTF.

This clonotype was seen ten or more times. The J gene is TRBJ2-1, the V gene TRBV11-2, with D unclear. V dropped 0 bases and J dropped 8 bases, with 14 bases sitting between them. Germline values: CDR1 SGHAT, CDR2 FQNNGV. The CDR3 totals 15 residues. CDR3 coding DNA: TGTGCCAGCAGCTTAGAAGTGGCCCCCGAGGATGAGCAGTTCTTC. Its protein product is CASSLEVAPEDEQFF.

This clonotype has more than one count but fewer than ten. The genes are TRBV9 and TRBJ2-1; tentatively, D is TRBD2 (6 bases). The CDR3 loop spans 14 amino acids. Germline V CDR1 and CDR2: SGDLS, YYNGEE. Trimming pared 3 bases from V and 11 bases from J, leaving 18 bases between. CDR3: CASSGGGTTDKQFF. The CDR3 DNA follows: TGTGCCAGCAGCGGGGGCGGGACGACTGATAAGCAGTTCTTC.

This clonotype turned up a few times. This rearrangement joins TRBV7-3 to TRBJ2-3, with D possibly being TRBD1 or TRBD2 (5 bases each). CDR1 and CDR2 (germline): SGHTA, FQGTGA. The CDR3 is 14 amino acids. V gave up 9 bases and J gave up 2 bases, with 15 bases separating them. Written as DNA, the CDR3 is TGTGCCAGTCAGACAGCGGCTTACACAGATACGCAGTATTTT. Translation: CASQTAAYTDTQYF.

The sample holds many counts of this clonotype. The J gene is TRBJ2-1, the V gene TRBV3-1; D may be TRBD2 (6 bases). Germline V lookup: CDR1 LGHDT, CDR2 YNNKEL (reference sequence). The CDR3 has 15 residues. V gave up 4 bases and J gave up 5 bases, with 15 bases separating them. The CDR3 DNA reads as TGTGCCAGCAGCCTCGACGGGACTTCGCACAATGAGCAGTTCTTC. It codes for CASSLDGTSHNEQFF.

This rearrangement joins TRBV27 to TRBJ2-2, with no clear D. V lost 0 bases and J lost 1, with 6 bases in between. Germline CDR1 and CDR2: MNHEY and SMNVEV (reference sequence). The CDR3 extends over 15 amino acids. Written as DNA, the CDR3 is TGTGCCAGCAGTTTATCGGGCGGGAACACCGGGGAGCTGTTTTTT. Translation: CASSLSGGNTGELFF.

This clonotype has at least ten counts. This sequence joins TRBV30 and TRBJ1-1, with D unclear. V dropped 2 bases and J dropped 0 bases, with 7 bases sitting between them. The length of the CDR3 is 13 residues. From germline, CDR1 is GTSNPN and CDR2 SVGIG (reference sequence). The CDR3 DNA sequence: TGTGCCTGGAGTCGGGCCATGAACACTGAAGCTTTCTTT. Encoded protein: CAWSRAMNTEAFF.

This clonotype has a handful of counts. Sequence at one end of the junction differs from germline and may be a read error. V is TRBV5-1 and J is TRBJ2-1; D gene unclear. Per germline, CDR1 SGHRS and CDR2 YFSETQ. This CDR3 contains 12 residues. This CDR3 is CANSSSMSEQFF. The CDR3 nucleotides read TGCGCCAACAGCTCGTCGATGAGTGAGCAGTTCTTC.

The table lists this clonotype with a count of one. V is TRBV6-6 and J is TRBJ2-7; D remains unclear. The germline V and J ends were trimmed by 1 base and 3 bases, with 7 bases remaining between them. The CDR3 spans 13 residues. Germline values: CDR1 MNHNY, CDR2 SVGAGI (reference sequence). The chain's CDR3 is CASSYLGFYEQYF. For the CDR3, the DNA is TGTGCCAGCAGTTACTTGGGATTCTACGAGCAGTACTTC.

The table lists this clonotype with many counts. The V and J genes are TRBV6-2 or TRBV6-3 and TRBJ2-3, with 7 bases matching TRBD1. The CDR3 length is 15 residues. The germline gives CDR1 MNHEY, CDR2 SVGEGT. V lost 4 bases, J lost 4 bases, and 8 bases stayed unmatched. The CDR3 DNA reads as TGTGCCAGCAGTTCCCATCAGGACAGGCCAGATACGCAGTATTTT. It encodes CASSSHQDRPDTQYF.

This clonotype was counted at least ten times. The chain is built from TRBV5-1 and TRBJ2-6; 8 bases are a match to TRBD1. V lost 6 bases to trimming and J lost 2 bases; unmatched junction nucleotides: 4. The length of the CDR3 is 15 residues. From germline, CDR1 is SGHRS and CDR2 YFSETQ. The CDR3, as DNA: TGCGCCAGCACCGAGGGACAGGCTGGGGCCAACGTCCTGACTTTC. It encodes CASTEGQAGANVLTF.

This sequence joins TRBV18 and TRBJ2-7; no reliable D call. The CDR3 is made up of 14 amino acids. Trimming took 2 bases from V and 5 from J, leaving 13 bases between them. The V gene's germline CDR1 is KGHSH and CDR2 LQKENI. The CDR3 region has the DNA TGTGCCAGCTCACCAAATGGGCTTGGGGACGAGCAGTACTTC. It yields the protein CASSPNGLGDEQYF.

Many counts were recorded for this clonotype. DNA of the CDR3: TGTGCCAGCAGTGACGAGGGGACCCTCAATTCACCCCTCCACTTT. Translated, it gives CASSDEGTLNSPLHF. The chain carries TRBV2 and TRBJ1-6; tentatively, D is TRBD1 (5 bases). Between the trimmed V and J ends, which lost 3 bases and 7 bases, there was a span of 13 bases. The germline V gene has CDR1 SNHLY and CDR2 FYNNEI. The CDR3 contains 15 residues.

This clonotype was seen ten or more times. The rearrangement uses TRBV30 and TRBJ1-1; D gene uncertain. Germline CDR1 reads GTSNPN; CDR2 reads SVGIG (reference sequence). This CDR3 has 12 residues. Trimming took off 0 bases at V and 3 bases at J, with 5 bases between the two ends. The CDR3 DNA reads as TGTGCCTGGAGTGTAGGGTACACTGAAGCTTTCTTT. Amino acids: CAWSVGYTEAFF.

This clonotype occurred many times. V and J are TRBV12-3 or TRBV12-4 and TRBJ2-7; 12 bases line up with TRBD2. J lost 4 bases, V lost 6 bases, and 4 bases had no gene match. This CDR3 has 14 amino acids. The CDR3: CASRSGLAGYEQYF. In DNA, the CDR3 is TGTGCCAGCAGGTCAGGACTAGCGGGATACGAGCAGTACTTC.

The V and J genes are TRBV28 and TRBJ1-4; D perhaps matches TRBD1 (6 bases). Germline V gene data show CDR1 as MDHEN and CDR2 as SYDVKM. The CDR3 is 15 residues long. V was pared by 7 bases and J by 4 bases, with 16 bases between. In DNA, the CDR3 is TGTGCCAGCAAAATCCTCGGGACACGTAATGAAAAACTGTTTTTT. This translates into CASKILGTRNEKLFF. Full variable domain (rest looked up from reference TRBV28 and TRBJ1-4): DVKVTQSSRYLVKRTGEKVFLECVQDMDHENMFWYRQDPGLGLRLIYFSYDVKMKEKGDIPEGYSVSREKKERFSLILESASTNQTSMYLCASKILGTRNEKLFFGSGTQLSVL.

Concerning this clonotype: A much larger clone lies a single base off, so this may be a read error. J is TRBJ2-4 and V is TRBV20-1; the match to TRBD1 covers 8 bases. The CDR3 contains 16 residues. The V gene's germline CDR1 is DFQATT and CDR2 SNEGSKA (reference sequence). The CDR3 is CSARELAGGNQNIQYF. DNA of the CDR3: TGCAGTGCTCGAGAGCTCGCAGGGGGCAACCAAAACATTCAGTACTTC.

This clonotype showed up many times. The J gene is TRBJ1-1, the V gene TRBV7-8, with D unresolved. Trimming took 3 bases from V and 1 from J, leaving 12 bases between them. This CDR3 is built from 15 residues. The germline V gene encodes CDR1 SGHVS and CDR2 FQNEAQ. CDR3 nucleotide sequence: TGTGCCAGCAGCTTGGGTCTGGGAAAGAACACTGAAGCTTTCTTT. Translated: CASSLGLGKNTEAFF.

This clonotype has just a few counts. The chain uses TRBV14 and TRBJ2-1, with TRBD2 identical over 14 bases. The germline V gene encodes CDR1 SGHDN and CDR2 FVKESK. Trimming took 1 base from V and 10 from J; bases not matched to a gene: 12. This CDR3 spans 18 amino acids. CDR3 amino acids: CASSQGTEKGLAGDEQFF. The CDR3 DNA sequence: TGTGCCAGCAGCCAAGGGACGGAAAAGGGACTAGCGGGAGACGAGCAGTTCTTC.

This clonotype was detected many times. V is TRBV29-1 and J is TRBJ2-2; 9 positions match TRBD2. V was clipped by 5 bases and J by 1 base; unmatched bases: 11. The CDR3 runs to 17 residues. Germline V gene lookup returns CDR1 SQVTM and CDR2 ANQGSEA. The DNA of the CDR3 is TGCAGCGTTCCCGGCGGGAGGGACTTTTGGAACACCGGGGAGCTGTTTTTT. Translated: CSVPGGRDFWNTGELFF.

This clonotype came up many times. CDR3 loop: CSAKEYTDEQFF. The CDR3 DNA reads as TGCAGTGCGAAGGAGTATACCGATGAGCAGTTCTTC. The V and J genes are TRBV20-1 and TRBJ2-1; no clear D. Per the germline V gene, CDR1 is DFQATT and CDR2 is SNEGSKA (reference sequence). This CDR3 is 12 amino acids long. Trimming removed 6 bases from V and 8 bases from J, with 14 bases in between.

There are many counts of this clonotype. The CDR3 sequence: CAWGRQARSGYGYTF. The CDR3 DNA reads as TGTGCCTGGGGTAGACAGGCACGTAGTGGGTATGGCTACACCTTC. The chain uses TRBV30 and TRBJ1-2, with a weak D call TRBD1 (6 bases). The germline gives CDR1 GTSNPN, CDR2 SVGIG (reference sequence). The ends were cut back, 5 bases at V and 5 bases at J, with 21 bases in the middle. The CDR3 is 15 residues long. The whole variable domain, remainder taken from reference TRBV30 and TRBJ1-2, is SQTIHQWPATLVQPVGSPLSLECTVEGTSNPNLYWYRQAAGRGLQLLFYSVGIGQISSEVPQNLSASRPQDRQFILSSKKLLLSDSGFYLCAWGRQARSGYGYTFGSGTRLTVV.

This clonotype showed up many times. The chain uses TRBV19 and TRBJ2-7; possible D gene TRBD1, 5 bases. The germline gives CDR1 LNHDA, CDR2 SQIVND (reference sequence). V was trimmed by 7 bases and J by 2 bases, leaving 9 bases between them. The CDR3 consists of 12 residues. The CDR3 DNA reads as TGTGCCAGTACCCTGGACACCTACGAGCAGTACTTC. It translates to CASTLDTYEQYF.

This clonotype was detected a few times. The V gene is TRBV3-1, the J gene TRBJ1-3; 7 bases line up with TRBD1. In germline, CDR1 is LGHDT, CDR2 YNNKEL (reference sequence). This CDR3 region has 13 residues. V was pared by 9 bases and J by 0 bases, with 2 bases of the junction left unmatched. The CDR3 is CASRTGSGNTIYF. Written as DNA, the CDR3 is TGTGCCAGTCGGACAGGCTCTGGAAACACCATATATTTT.

The chain is built from TRBV12-3 or TRBV12-4 and TRBJ2-3, with D possibly being TRBD2 (6 bases). Trimming took 2 bases from V and 0 from J, leaving 15 bases between them. The CDR3 is made up of 17 amino acids. The CDR3: CASSLSQAGSSTDTQYF. CDR3 DNA sequence: TGTGCCAGCAGTTTAAGTCAAGCGGGCTCTAGCACAGATACGCAGTATTTT.

This clonotype has ten or more counts. V and J are TRBV6-2 or TRBV6-3 and TRBJ1-1, with no clear D. This CDR3 comprises 14 residues. In germline, CDR1 is MNHEY, CDR2 SVGEGT. V gave up 2 bases and J gave up 2 bases, with 9 bases separating them. The CDR3 sequence is CASSYLGENTEAFF. CDR3 DNA: TGTGCCAGCAGTTACCTAGGAGAAAACACTGAAGCTTTCTTT.

This clonotype was observed at least ten times. This chain connects TRBV11-2 to TRBJ1-1; D unresolved. This CDR3 region has 13 residues. The V and J ends lost 5 bases and 1 base respectively, with 8 bases between them. Germline-derived CDR1 and CDR2 are SGHAT and FQNNGV. The CDR3 coding sequence is TGTGCCAGCAGCGCACCGTGGAACACTGAAGCTTTCTTT. Its protein product is CASSAPWNTEAFF.

At least ten counts were recorded for this clonotype. This chain uses TRBV30 with TRBJ1-1; D ambiguous. CDR3 size: 12 residues. Trimming stripped 4 bases from V and 1 base from J, with 7 bases between. The germline gives CDR1 GTSNPN, CDR2 SVGIG (reference sequence). The CDR3 protein is CAWNPANTEAFF. For the CDR3, the DNA is TGTGCCTGGAATCCGGCGAACACTGAAGCTTTCTTT.

This clonotype was picked up many times. The V gene is TRBV6-2 or TRBV6-3, the J gene TRBJ1-1; D not certain. The germline CDR1 and CDR2 sequences are MNHEY and SVGEGT. The CDR3 totals 15 residues. Trimming cost V 7 bases and J 7 bases, with 22 bases left between them. Here the CDR3 DNA reads TGTGCCAGCAAAAGGTATCGCGACGTAGTCGATGAAGCTTTCTTT. Amino acid sequence: CASKRYRDVVDEAFF.

The CDR3 protein is CASSEGWGGSYEQYF. The CDR3 bases are TGTGCCAGCAGTGAAGGCTGGGGCGGGTCCTACGAGCAGTACTTC. The chain uses TRBV6-1 and TRBJ2-7; D is tentatively TRBD1 or TRBD2 (5 bases each). The V gene lost 1 base and the J gene lost 1 base, with 11 bases spanning the gap. Per germline, CDR1 MNHNS and CDR2 SASEGT. The CDR3 is 15 residues long.

This clonotype occurred a few times. The chain is built from TRBV25-1 and TRBJ1-1; 7 bases match TRBD1. Germline loops: CDR1 MGHDK, CDR2 SYGVNS. The CDR3 consists of 16 residues. V lost 3 bases to trimming and J lost 0 bases; unmatched junction nucleotides: 7. CDR3 bases: TGTGCCAGCAGTGACCCCCGACAGGGATTGAACACTGAAGCTTTCTTT. This translates into CASSDPRQGLNTEAFF.